This T cell receptor beta chain was identified in a study of T cell responses to AZD1222 COVID-19 vaccine. In the study overall: Investigators merged groups given second doses at roughly 4 or roughly 12 weeks. General study findings and limits: Spike-spanning, vaccine-associated CD4 TCRs were dominant at 160-218 and 743-854. The sample set comprised mostly white British donors with more females, and clonal diversity was possibly underestimated. The study identified only six AZD1222 recipients as seropositive at baseline.

From germline, CDR1 is LGHDT and CDR2 YNNKEL (reference sequence). Trimming pared 3 bases from V and 6 bases from J, leaving 9 bases between. The CDR3 is made up of 12 amino acids. TCRdb keeps only in-frame clones here, not all; method: immunoSEQ multiplex PCR. The sample contains roughly 150,000 clones, more than 85% of which appear only once. Regarding this clone: The antigen is not known.

The rearrangement links TRBV3-1 (or the pseudogene TRBV3-2) to TRBJ2-7, with D perhaps matching TRBD1 (5 bases). The TCR comes from an adult in good health. Here the sequenced sample was peripheral blood, taken on day 0 of AZD1222 vaccination. DNA of the CDR3: TGTGCCAGCAGCCACGAAAGGGGCGAGCAGTACTTC. Translation gives CASSHERGEQYF.